The clone carrying this T cell receptor (beta chain) was seen ten or more times. No antigen is known for it. The data belong to a study of identical twins. Overall study findings and caveats: With abundant cord blood beta clonotypes, insertions were fewer; memory repertoires showed no such pattern. Models predicted too little out-of-frame TCR alpha sharing in monozygotic twins.

All donors were healthy Caucasians. Germline V gives CDR1 SEHNR, CDR2 FQNEAQ (reference sequence). The germline V and J ends were trimmed by 5 bases and 4 bases, with 18 bases remaining between them. There are 15 residues in the CDR3. One entry per CDR3 protein, called by TCRdb with MiXCR from the 5' RACE reads. The profile shows 450,000 to 650,000 distinct CDR3 sequences, more than 9% of them singletons. These sequences were also reported in another study, on yellow fever vaccine responses in identical twins. That work adds: On the reported evidence, twins' vaccine T cell responses seemed partly convergent and partly personalized.

Input material: PBMCs. The rearrangement uses TRBV7-9 and TRBJ2-7, with a tentative D call TRBD1 (7 bases). The sequence came from a woman aged 18-29 years in good health. As DNA, the CDR3 is TGTGCCAGCAGCGTTAGGCGGGACAGCTTTTACGAGCAGTACTTC. Protein: CASSVRRDSFYEQYF.